This paragraph reports one T cell receptor (beta chain). The antigen remains undetermined. Sequencing was performed with immunoSEQ multiplex PCR; in TCRdb, only in-frame clones are kept and a portion is missing. There are 2 million to 2.5 million clones in the sample; nearly 97% occur only once, and less than 0.15% lies in the top ten. These data belong to a study of shared clonotypes between healthy human individuals. Trimming took 4 bases from V and 5 from J, leaving 21 bases between them. The V gene's germline CDR1 is SGHNT and CDR2 YYREEE (reference sequence). This CDR3 has 16 residues. Whole-study findings and limits: A handful of donors shared around 5.1% of their naive CD4 clonotypes. In general, naive subsets displayed greater estimated richness than memory subsets did.

The clonotype was recovered from a young man in good health. The chain uses TRBV5-4 and TRBJ2-5; the D gene is possibly TRBD2 (7 bases). Sequences were obtained from naive CD4+ T cells sorted from blood. Sample subset: CD45RA+ positively selected. CDR3 in amino acids: CASSPGSGGRAETQYF. The CDR3 DNA is TGTGCCAGCAGCCCGGGGTCGGGGGGCCGAGCCGAGACCCAGTACTTC.